These 20 T cell receptor beta chains were all obtained from the same sample, sequenced in a study of post-analysis software for immune sequencing data. General study results and limits: Five TRBV segments, including TRBV5-6, TRBV5-1 and TRBV20-1, were more frequent in patients than controls.

The authors incorporated unique molecular identifiers into the TCR beta cDNA libraries. MiXCR was run by TCRdb on the PCR reads, yielding one entry per CDR3 protein. Among roughly 570,000 distinct CDR3 sequences, roughly 34% were seen once, and the ten largest hold 4.5% to 7.5%. Their specific antigens are unknown. Sequencing was carried out using blood. The source is a girl younger than 18 with multiple sclerosis.

The chain combines TRBV12-3 or TRBV12-4 with TRBJ1-2; D remains ambiguous. V dropped 6 bases and J dropped 4 bases, with 18 bases sitting between them. The CDR3 runs 15 residues. In DNA form, the CDR3 reads TGTGCCAGCAGAGCACCGGGCCCCGCTACCTATGGCTACACCTTC. Translation: CASRAPGPATYGYTF.

This clonotype was picked up a small number of times. The genes are TRBV20-1 and TRBJ2-5; 9 bases agree with TRBD2. After removal of 5 bases from V and 2 bases from J, the junction contained 9 bases not matched to a gene. This CDR3 spans 15 amino acids. Per germline, CDR1 DFQATT and CDR2 SNEGSKA (reference sequence). CDR3 in DNA: TGCAGTGCTGACATCGCGGGGGGGCATCAAGAGACCCAGTACTTC. As protein: CSADIAGGHQETQYF.

This clonotype was observed many times. This chain uses TRBV4-2 with TRBJ1-1, with TRBD1 as a possible D gene (5 bases). Trimming shortened V by 5 bases and J by 6 bases, and 16 bases separated the two germline ends. CDR1 is LGHNA, CDR2 YNFKEQ, per germline. This CDR3 has 14 amino acids. CDR3: CASSTSLGGSEAFF. The CDR3 coding sequence is TGTGCCAGCAGCACGAGTTTGGGGGGATCTGAAGCTTTCTTT.

A remark on this clonotype: Being one base from a much bigger clone, this may be a read error. The rearrangement uses TRBV5-1 and TRBJ2-1; a weak D match, TRBD2 (6 bases). Germline assignment: CDR1 SGHRS and CDR2 YFSETQ. V lost 0 bases and J 10 bases, leaving 17 bases between the germline ends. The CDR3 consists of 15 residues. CDR3 region: CASSLATGADYEQFF. In nucleotides, the CDR3 is TGCGCCAGCAGCTTGGCCACCGGGGCGGACTACGAGCAGTTCTTC. The whole variable domain, filled in from reference TRBV5-1 and TRBJ2-1, reads KAGVTQTPRYLIKTRGQQVTLSCSPISGHRSVSWYQQTPGQGLQFLFEYFSETQRNKGNFPGRFSGRQFSNSRSEMNVSTLELGDSALYLCASSLATGADYEQFFGPGTRLTVL.

This clonotype was detected ten times or more. This chain links TRBV12-3 or TRBV12-4 with TRBJ2-3; TRBD2 agrees at 8 bases. Trimming removed 6 bases from V and 0 bases from J; junction bases left unmatched: 2. CDR3 length: 14 amino acids. In DNA form, the CDR3 reads TGTGCCAGCAGAACGGGGGGGAGCACAGATACGCAGTATTTT. Its protein is CASRTGGSTDTQYF.

The CDR3 bases are TGTGCCAGTAGTATTAAGGGACAGGAGGACTACGAGCAGTACTTC. Protein sequence: CASSIKGQEDYEQYF. The rearrangement links TRBV19 to TRBJ2-7; 8 positions agree with TRBD1. The length of the CDR3 is 15 residues. V lost 3 bases and J lost 3; bases outside the gene matches: 7. Germline assignment: CDR1 LNHDA and CDR2 SQIVND (reference sequence). The full variable domain, rest sourced from reference TRBV19 and TRBJ2-7, is DGGITQSPKYLFRKEGQNVTLSCEQNLNHDAMYWYRQDPGQGLRLIYYSQIVNDFQKGDIAEGYSVSREKKESFPLTVTSAQKNPTAFYLCASSIKGQEDYEQYFGPGTRLTVT.

The chain is built from TRBV27 and TRBJ1-2; D not certain. Trimming shortened V by 5 bases and J by 4 bases, and 17 bases separated the two germline ends. Looked up from germline, CDR1 is MNHEY and CDR2 is SMNVEV (reference sequence). This CDR3 contains 15 residues. The CDR3 nucleotides read TGTGCCAGCAGTCCTGGGCCGATCTTCCCCTATGGCTACACCTTC. Its protein product is CASSPGPIFPYGYTF.

This chain connects TRBV5-1 to TRBJ1-1; weak D call: TRBD1 (5 bases). Trimming left V 4 bases short and J 5 bases short, with 18 bases between. The CDR3 length is 15 residues. From germline, CDR1 is SGHRS and CDR2 YFSETQ. The CDR3 here is CASSRTGLEGTEAFF. The CDR3 nucleotides are TGCGCCAGCAGCAGAACGGGTCTCGAGGGGACTGAAGCTTTCTTT.

This clonotype was observed a handful of times. The genes are TRBV20-1 and TRBJ2-3; D perhaps matches TRBD1 (5 bases). This CDR3 is built from 13 residues. Germline CDR1 DFQATT, CDR2 SNEGSKA (reference sequence). V dropped 5 bases and J dropped 3 bases, with 12 bases sitting between them. CDR3 loop: CSAFVQGTDTQYF. CDR3 nucleotides: TGCAGTGCTTTCGTGCAGGGAACAGATACGCAGTATTTT.

This sequence joins TRBV7-8 and TRBJ2-3; the match to TRBD2 covers 11 bases. CDR1 SGHVS and CDR2 FQNEAQ come from the germline V gene. The CDR3 totals 17 residues. Trimming at V came to 2 bases and at J to 3 bases, leaving 7 bases not matched to a gene. CDR3 protein: CASSLKSTSGGTDTQYF. The CDR3 DNA reads TGTGCCAGCAGCTTAAAAAGCACTAGCGGGGGAACAGATACGCAGTATTTT.

The chain employs TRBV7-9 and TRBJ2-3; TRBD2 aligns across 8 bases. J gave up 0 bases and V 5 bases, and 10 bases lay outside the gene matches. Germline V gene sequence: CDR1 SEHNR, CDR2 FQNEAQ (reference sequence). This CDR3 is built from 17 residues. The CDR3 sequence: CASSPPGLGQSTDTQYF. The CDR3 DNA reads TGTGCCAGCAGCCCACCGGGACTAGGGCAAAGCACAGATACGCAGTATTTT.

The gene calls are TRBV6-1 and TRBJ1-5; D uncertain. With 2 bases removed from V and 5 bases from J, the gap between germline ends came to 13 bases. This CDR3 spans 15 amino acids. Per germline, CDR1 MNHNS and CDR2 SASEGT. The CDR3 DNA reads TGTGCCAGCAGTGAAAGACATCTGGGAGATCAGCCCCAGCATTTT. It encodes CASSERHLGDQPQHF.

This clonotype occurred a few times. This rearrangement joins TRBV4-1 to TRBJ2-3; no firm D call. The CDR3 runs to 15 residues. The germline V gene has CDR1 MGHRA and CDR2 YSYEKL. V was pared by 1 base and J by 2 bases, with 10 bases between. This CDR3 reads CASSQGPLYTDTQYF. CDR3 DNA: TGCGCCAGCAGCCAAGGACCGTTGTACACAGATACGCAGTATTTT.

This clonotype has at least ten counts. The chain carries TRBV20-1 and TRBJ2-7, with D unclear. V lost 1 base to trimming and J lost 2 bases, with 6 bases between them. Germline CDR1 is DFQATT and CDR2 is SNEGSKA (reference sequence). This CDR3 comprises 12 residues. The CDR3 DNA follows: TGCAGTGCTAGAGGTCAGACCTACGAGCAGTACTTC. Amino acid sequence: CSARGQTYEQYF.

This clonotype appeared a single time. The chain employs TRBV6-2 or TRBV6-3 and TRBJ2-1; TRBD2 is a possible D gene (6 bases). The germline V gene has CDR1 MNHEY and CDR2 SVGEGT. The CDR3 is made up of 16 amino acids. V was clipped by 1 base and J by 3 bases, with 13 bases between them. Written as DNA, the CDR3 is TGTGCCAGCAGTTACTACGCGGGGTTGAACTACAATGAGCAGTTCTTC. Its translation is CASSYYAGLNYNEQFF.

This clonotype showed up just once. The chain is built from TRBV4-2 and TRBJ2-7; possibly TRBD2 for D (6 bases). The CDR3 runs to 16 residues. The V gene lost 4 bases and the J gene lost 7 bases, with 23 bases spanning the gap. From germline, CDR1 is LGHNA and CDR2 YNFKEQ. Here the CDR3 DNA reads TGTGCCAGCAGCCCCGTGGCGAGCGGGCTATACAATGAGCAGTACTTC. It encodes CASSPVASGLYNEQYF.

The rearrangement links TRBV20-1 to TRBJ2-3; D gene unclear. Per the germline V gene, CDR1 is DFQATT and CDR2 is SNEGSKA (reference sequence). This CDR3 contains 14 residues. V dropped 3 bases and J dropped 2 bases, with 12 bases sitting between them. CDR3 residues: CSARASSPTDTQYF. DNA for the CDR3: TGCAGTGCTAGGGCTTCGAGTCCCACAGATACGCAGTATTTT.

The V call is TRBV14, the J call TRBJ2-1; 8 bases align to TRBD2. There are 16 residues in the CDR3. J gave up 5 bases and V 5 bases, and 11 bases lay outside the gene matches. Per the germline V gene, CDR1 is SGHDN and CDR2 is FVKESK. The CDR3 DNA reads TGTGCCAGCAGCTTAAGGCGAGCGGGGGTCAACAATGAGCAGTTCTTC. This gives the protein CASSLRRAGVNNEQFF.

The J gene is TRBJ1-2, the V gene TRBV5-1; D gene unclear. Trimming stripped 0 bases from V and 10 bases from J, with 13 bases between. This CDR3 contains 13 residues. Germline V gene sequence: CDR1 SGHRS, CDR2 YFSETQ. DNA for the CDR3: TGCGCCAGCAGCTTGGAACTGGGAACTGTCTACACCTTC. Residues: CASSLELGTVYTF.

The chain couples TRBV20-1 to TRBJ2-3; TRBD1 matches 9 bases. J gave up 5 bases and V 3 bases, and 6 bases lay outside the gene matches. The CDR3 is 14 amino acids. Germline V gives CDR1 DFQATT, CDR2 SNEGSKA (reference sequence). CDR3 sequence reads: CSARAGTGLDTQYF. DNA of the CDR3: TGCAGTGCTAGGGCCGGGACAGGGTTAGATACGCAGTATTTT.